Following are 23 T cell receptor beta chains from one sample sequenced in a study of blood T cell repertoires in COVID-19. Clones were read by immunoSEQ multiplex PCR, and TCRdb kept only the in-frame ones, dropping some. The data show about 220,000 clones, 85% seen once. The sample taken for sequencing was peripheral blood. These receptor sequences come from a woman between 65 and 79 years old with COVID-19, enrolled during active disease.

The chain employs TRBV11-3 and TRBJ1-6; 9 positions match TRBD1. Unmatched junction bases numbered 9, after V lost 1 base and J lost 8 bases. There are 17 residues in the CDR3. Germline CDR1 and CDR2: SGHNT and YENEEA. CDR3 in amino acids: CASSLAQNRGRYSPLHF. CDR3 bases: TGTGCCAGCAGCTTAGCCCAAAACAGGGGGCGGTATTCACCCCTCCACTTT. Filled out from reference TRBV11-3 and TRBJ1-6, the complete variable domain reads EAGVVQSPRYKIIEKKQPVAFWCNPISGHNTLYWYLQNLGQGPELLIRYENEEAVDDSQLPKDRFSAERLKGVDSTLKIQPAELGDSAVYLCASSLAQNRGRYSPLHFGNGTRLTVT.

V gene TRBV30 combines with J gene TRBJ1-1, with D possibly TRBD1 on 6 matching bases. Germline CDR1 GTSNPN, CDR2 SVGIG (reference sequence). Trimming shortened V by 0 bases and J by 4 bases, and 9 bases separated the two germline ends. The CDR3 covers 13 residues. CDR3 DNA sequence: TGTGCCTGGAGTGTGGGGGCGAGCACTGAAGCTTTCTTT. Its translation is CAWSVGASTEAFF.

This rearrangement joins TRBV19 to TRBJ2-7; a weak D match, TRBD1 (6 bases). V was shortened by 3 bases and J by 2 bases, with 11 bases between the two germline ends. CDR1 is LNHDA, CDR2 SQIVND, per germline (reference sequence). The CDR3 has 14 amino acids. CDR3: CASSIGRGPYEQYF. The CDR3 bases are TGTGCCAGTAGTATTGGCAGGGGTCCCTACGAGCAGTACTTC. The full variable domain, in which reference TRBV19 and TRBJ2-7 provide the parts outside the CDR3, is DGGITQSPKYLFRKEGQNVTLSCEQNLNHDAMYWYRQDPGQGLRLIYYSQIVNDFQKGDIAEGYSVSREKKESFPLTVTSAQKNPTAFYLCASSIGRGPYEQYFGPGTRLTVT.

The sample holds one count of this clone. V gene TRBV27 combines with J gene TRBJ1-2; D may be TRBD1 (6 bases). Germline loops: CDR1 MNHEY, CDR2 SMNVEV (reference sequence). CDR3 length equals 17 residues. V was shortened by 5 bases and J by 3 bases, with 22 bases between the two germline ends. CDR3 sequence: CASSGTPYDRLDYGYTF. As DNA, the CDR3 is TGTGCCAGCAGTGGAACCCCCTACGACAGGTTGGACTATGGCTACACCTTC.

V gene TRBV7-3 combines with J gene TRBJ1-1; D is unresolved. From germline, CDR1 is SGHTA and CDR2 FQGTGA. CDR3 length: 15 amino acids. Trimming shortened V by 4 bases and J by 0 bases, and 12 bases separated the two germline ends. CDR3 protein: CASSSQAQMNTEAFF. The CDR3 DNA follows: TGTGCCAGCAGCTCCCAGGCTCAGATGAACACTGAAGCTTTCTTT.

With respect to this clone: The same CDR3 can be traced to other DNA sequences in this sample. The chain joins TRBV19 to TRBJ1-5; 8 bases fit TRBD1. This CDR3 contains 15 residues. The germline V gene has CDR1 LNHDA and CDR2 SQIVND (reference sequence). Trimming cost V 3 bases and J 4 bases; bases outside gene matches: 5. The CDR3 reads CASSIGGTGNQPQHF. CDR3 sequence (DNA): TGTGCCAGTAGTATTGGGGGGACAGGAAATCAGCCCCAGCATTTT.

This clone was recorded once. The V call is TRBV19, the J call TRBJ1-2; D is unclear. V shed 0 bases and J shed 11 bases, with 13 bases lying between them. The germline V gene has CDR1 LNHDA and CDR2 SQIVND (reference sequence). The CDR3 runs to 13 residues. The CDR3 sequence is CASSIDPPARYTF. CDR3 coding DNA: TGTGCCAGTAGTATAGATCCCCCTGCCAGGTACACCTTC.

CDR3 loop: CASSFTGVSGYTF. CDR3 DNA: TGCGCCAGCAGCTTCACAGGGGTGAGTGGCTACACCTTC. This chain connects TRBV5-1 to TRBJ1-2, with TRBD1 matching 7 bases. The CDR3 sequence is 13 residues long. Per the germline V gene, CDR1 is SGHRS and CDR2 is YFSETQ. Trimming at V came to 2 bases and at J to 7 bases, leaving 5 bases not matched to a gene.

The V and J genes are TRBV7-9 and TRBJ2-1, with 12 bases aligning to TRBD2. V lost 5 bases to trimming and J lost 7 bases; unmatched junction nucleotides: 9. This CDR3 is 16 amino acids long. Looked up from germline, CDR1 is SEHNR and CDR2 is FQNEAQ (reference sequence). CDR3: CASSQNLAGGMNEQFF. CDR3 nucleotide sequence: TGTGCCAGCAGCCAAAACCTAGCGGGAGGGATGAATGAGCAGTTCTTC.

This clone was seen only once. The CDR3 protein is CASSLREGQGNGYTF. The CDR3 coding sequence is TGTGCCAGCAGCCTAAGAGAGGGACAGGGAAACGGCTACACCTTC. This sequence joins TRBV3-1 (or the pseudogene TRBV3-2) and TRBJ1-2; 9 bases align to TRBD1. Germline V lookup: CDR1 LGHDT, CDR2 YNNKEL (reference sequence). V was pared by 4 bases and J by 8 bases, with 11 bases of the junction left unmatched. This CDR3 contains 15 residues.

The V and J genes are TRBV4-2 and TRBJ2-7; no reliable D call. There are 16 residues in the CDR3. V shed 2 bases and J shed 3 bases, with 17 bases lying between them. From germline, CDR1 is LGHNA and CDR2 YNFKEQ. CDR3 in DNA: TGTGCCAGCAGCCAATTTGGTCAAGACTCTGTCTACGAGCAGTACTTC. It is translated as CASSQFGQDSVYEQYF.

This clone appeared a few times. CDR3 sequence: CASRFWDRRSSNQPQHF. CDR3 bases: TGTGCCAGCAGATTCTGGGACAGAAGGTCGAGCAATCAGCCCCAGCATTTT. V usage is TRBV28 and J usage is TRBJ1-5, with TRBD1 matching over 7 bases. The CDR3 is 17 amino acids. The V segment lost 6 bases and the J segment 1 base; nucleotides outside the gene matches: 12. Germline CDR1 and CDR2: MDHEN and SYDVKM.

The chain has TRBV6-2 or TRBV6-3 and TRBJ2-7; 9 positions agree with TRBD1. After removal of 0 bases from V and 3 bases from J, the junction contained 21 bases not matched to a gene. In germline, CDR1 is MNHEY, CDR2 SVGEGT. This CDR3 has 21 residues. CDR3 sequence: CASSYSLTAWGPGQGYYEQYF. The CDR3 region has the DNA TGTGCCAGCAGTTACTCGTTAACTGCCTGGGGTCCGGGACAGGGATACTACGAGCAGTACTTC.

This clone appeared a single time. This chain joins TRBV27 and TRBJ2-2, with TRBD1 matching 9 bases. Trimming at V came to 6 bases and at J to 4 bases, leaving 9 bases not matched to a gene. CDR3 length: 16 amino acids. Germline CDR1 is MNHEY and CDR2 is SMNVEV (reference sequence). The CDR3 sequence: CASRPNGDRATGELFF. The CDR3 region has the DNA TGTGCCAGCAGACCTAATGGGGACAGGGCCACCGGGGAGCTGTTTTTT.

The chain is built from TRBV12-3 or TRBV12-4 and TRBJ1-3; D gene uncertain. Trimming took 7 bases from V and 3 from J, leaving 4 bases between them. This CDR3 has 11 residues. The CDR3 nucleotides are TGTGCCAGCAATCTTGGAAACACCATATATTTT. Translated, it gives CASNLGNTIYF.

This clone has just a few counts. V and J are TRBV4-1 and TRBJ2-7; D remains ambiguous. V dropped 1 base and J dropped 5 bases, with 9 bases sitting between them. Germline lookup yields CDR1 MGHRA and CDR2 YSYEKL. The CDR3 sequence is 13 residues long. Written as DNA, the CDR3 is TGCGCCAGCAGCCAAGGGCCAGGTGACGAGCAGTACTTC. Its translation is CASSQGPGDEQYF.

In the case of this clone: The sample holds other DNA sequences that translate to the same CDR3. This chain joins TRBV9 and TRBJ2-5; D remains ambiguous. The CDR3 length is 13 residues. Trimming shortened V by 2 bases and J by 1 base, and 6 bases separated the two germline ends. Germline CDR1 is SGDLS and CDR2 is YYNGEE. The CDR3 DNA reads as TGTGCCAGCAGCGTTGGCACCCAAGAGACCCAGTACTTC. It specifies CASSVGTQETQYF.

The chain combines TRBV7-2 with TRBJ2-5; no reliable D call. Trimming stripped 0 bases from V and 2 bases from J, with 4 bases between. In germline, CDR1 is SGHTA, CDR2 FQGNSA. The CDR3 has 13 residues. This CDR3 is CASSLALQETQYF. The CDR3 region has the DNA TGTGCCAGCAGCTTAGCACTTCAAGAGACCCAGTACTTC.

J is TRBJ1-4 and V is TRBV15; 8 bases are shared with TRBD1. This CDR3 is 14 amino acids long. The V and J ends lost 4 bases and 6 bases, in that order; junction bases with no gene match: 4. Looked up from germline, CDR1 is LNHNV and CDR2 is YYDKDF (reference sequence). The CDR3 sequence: CATSKGQEYEKLFF. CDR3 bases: TGTGCCACCAGCAAGGGACAGGAATATGAAAAACTGTTTTTT.

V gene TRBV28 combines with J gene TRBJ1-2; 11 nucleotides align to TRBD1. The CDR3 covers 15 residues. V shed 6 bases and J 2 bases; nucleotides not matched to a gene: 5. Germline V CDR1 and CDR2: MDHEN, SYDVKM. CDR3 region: CASRGQGAGNYGYTF. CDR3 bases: TGTGCCAGCAGAGGACAGGGGGCCGGGAACTATGGCTACACCTTC.

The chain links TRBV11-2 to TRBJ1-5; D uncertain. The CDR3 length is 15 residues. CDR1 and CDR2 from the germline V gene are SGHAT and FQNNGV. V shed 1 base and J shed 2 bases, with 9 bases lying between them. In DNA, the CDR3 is TGTGCCAGCAGCTTAGGGCCAGGCCGCAATCAGCCCCAGCATTTT. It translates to CASSLGPGRNQPQHF.

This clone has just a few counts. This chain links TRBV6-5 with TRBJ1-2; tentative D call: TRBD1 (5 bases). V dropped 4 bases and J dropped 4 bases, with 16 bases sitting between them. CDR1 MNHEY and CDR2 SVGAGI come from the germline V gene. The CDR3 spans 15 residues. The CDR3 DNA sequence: TGTGCCAGCAGTTCCGGGGGGATCTTCGGCTATGGCTACACCTTC. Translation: CASSSGGIFGYGYTF.

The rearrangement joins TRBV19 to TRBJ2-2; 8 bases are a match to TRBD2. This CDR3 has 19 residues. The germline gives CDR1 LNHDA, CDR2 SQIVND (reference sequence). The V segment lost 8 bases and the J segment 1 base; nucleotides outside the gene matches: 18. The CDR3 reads CASRTTRRGGIGNTGELFF. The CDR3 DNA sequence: TGTGCCAGTCGGACCACCAGACGGGGGGGAATAGGGAACACCGGGGAGCTGTTTTTT.